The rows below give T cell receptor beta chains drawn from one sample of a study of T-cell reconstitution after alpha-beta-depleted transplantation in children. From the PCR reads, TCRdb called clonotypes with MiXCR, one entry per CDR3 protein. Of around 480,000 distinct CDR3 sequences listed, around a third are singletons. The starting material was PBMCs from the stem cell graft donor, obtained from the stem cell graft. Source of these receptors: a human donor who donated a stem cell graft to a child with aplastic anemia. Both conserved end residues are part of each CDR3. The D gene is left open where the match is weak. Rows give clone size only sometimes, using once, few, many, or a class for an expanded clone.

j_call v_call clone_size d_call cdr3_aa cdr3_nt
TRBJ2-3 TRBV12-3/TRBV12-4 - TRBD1 CASSLYRGDSDTQYF TGTGCCAGCAGTTTATACAGGGGGGACTCAGATACGCAGTATTTT
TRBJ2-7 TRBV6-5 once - CASSYSSSREQYF TGTGCCAGCAGTTACTCTTCGTCTCGTGAGCAGTACTTC
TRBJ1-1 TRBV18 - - CASSPREGLRNTEAFF TGTGCCAGCTCACCACGGGAAGGGTTACGAAACACTGAAGCTTTCTTT
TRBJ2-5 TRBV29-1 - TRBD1 CSASIWTGIETQYF TGCAGCGCCTCGATATGGACAGGGATAGAGACCCAGTACTTC
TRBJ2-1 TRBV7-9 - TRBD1 CASSLGDRVPYNEQFF TGTGCCAGCAGCTTAGGGGACAGGGTACCCTACAATGAGCAGTTCTTC
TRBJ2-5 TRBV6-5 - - CASSYSPETQYF TGTGCCAGCAGTTACTCGCCGGAGACCCAGTACTTC
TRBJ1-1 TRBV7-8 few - CASSLAVWAGPYSEAFF TGTGCCAGCAGCTTAGCTGTGTGGGCAGGACCCTATTCTGAAGCTTTCTTT
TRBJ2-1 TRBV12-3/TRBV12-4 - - CASSFPGTVGNEQFF TGTGCCAGCAGCTTCCCTGGGACTGTCGGAAATGAGCAGTTCTTC
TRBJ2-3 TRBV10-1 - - CASSEGSEDTQYF TGCGCCAGCAGTGAGGGAAGTGAAGATACGCAGTATTTT
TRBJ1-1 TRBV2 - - CASSARPQIKSNTEAFF TGTGCCAGCAGTGCTCGACCGCAAATAAAATCGAACACTGAAGCTTTCTTT
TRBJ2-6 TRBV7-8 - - CASSLPGANVLTF TGTGCCAGCAGCTTACCGGGGGCCAACGTCCTGACTTTC
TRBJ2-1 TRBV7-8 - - CASSNTGPPEQFF TGTGCCAGCAGCAATACGGGACCGCCGGAGCAGTTCTTC
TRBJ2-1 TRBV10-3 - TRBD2 CAISRTSGRANEQFF TGTGCCATCAGTAGGACTAGCGGGAGGGCCAATGAGCAGTTCTTC
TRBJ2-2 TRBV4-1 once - CASSVRGPNTGELFF TGCGCCAGCAGCGTTCGGGGGCCGAACACCGGGGAGCTGTTTTTT
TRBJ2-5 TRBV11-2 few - CASSLVLRTQETQYF TGTGCCAGCAGCTTAGTCTTGAGGACACAAGAGACCCAGTACTTC
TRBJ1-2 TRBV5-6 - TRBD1 CASSFGQGPNRYGYTF TGTGCCAGCAGCTTTGGACAGGGACCTAATCGGTATGGCTACACCTTC
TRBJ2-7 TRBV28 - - CASSGGASFYEQYF TGTGCCAGCAGTGGAGGGGCTTCTTTCTACGAGCAGTACTTC
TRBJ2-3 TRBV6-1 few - CASSDGTRGGADTQYF TGTGCCAGCAGCGACGGAACGCGGGGTGGAGCAGATACGCAGTATTTT
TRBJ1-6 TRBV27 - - CASSSFWAGTSSPLHF TGTGCCAGCAGTTCCTTCTGGGCCGGGACATCTTCACCCCTCCACTTT
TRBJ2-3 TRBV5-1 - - CASSLEASADTQYF TGCGCCAGCAGCTTGGAGGCTTCGGCAGATACGCAGTATTTT
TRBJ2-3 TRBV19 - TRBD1 CASSMEGQGFTDTQYF TGTGCCAGTAGTATGGAGGGACAGGGATTCACAGATACGCAGTATTTT
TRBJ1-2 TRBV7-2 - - CASSLDVVNPLGYTF TGTGCCAGCAGCTTAGATGTGGTCAACCCGCTTGGCTACACCTTC
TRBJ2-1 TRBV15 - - CATSSRAGHNEQFF TGTGCCACCAGCAGTAGGGCGGGTCACAATGAGCAGTTCTTC
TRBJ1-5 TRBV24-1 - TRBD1 CATSERQGDQPQHF TGTGCCACCAGTGAGAGACAGGGGGACCAGCCCCAGCATTTT
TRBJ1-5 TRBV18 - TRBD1 CASSRTGQGENQPQHF TGTGCCAGCTCACGCACCGGACAGGGGGAGAATCAGCCCCAGCATTTT
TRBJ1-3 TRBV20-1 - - CSRTIGRNGNTIYF TGCAGCCGAACGATAGGGAGGAATGGGAACACCATATATTTT
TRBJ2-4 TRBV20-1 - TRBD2 CSARAGQGLAGGLAKNSQYF TGCAGTGCTAGAGCGGGGCAGGGACTAGCGGGAGGTCTAGCCAAAAACAGTCAGTACTTC
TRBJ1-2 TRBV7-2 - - CASSPFISLNYGYTF TGTGCCAGCAGCCCGTTCATCAGTCTTAACTATGGCTACACCTTC
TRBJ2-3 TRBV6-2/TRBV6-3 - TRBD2 CASSYKTARREAPHTQYF TGTGCCAGCAGTTACAAGACGGCGCGGCGGGAGGCCCCCCATACGCAGTATTTT
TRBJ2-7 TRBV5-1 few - CASSLTDNEQYF TGCGCCAGCAGCCTCACCGATAACGAGCAGTACTTC
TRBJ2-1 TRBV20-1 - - CSANRGGGGPGNEQFF TGCAGTGCTAACCGAGGAGGGGGAGGGCCAGGCAATGAGCAGTTCTTC
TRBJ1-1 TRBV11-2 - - CASSLSAVANTEAFF TGTGCCAGCAGCTTATCCGCGGTCGCGAACACTGAAGCTTTCTTT
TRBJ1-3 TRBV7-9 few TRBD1 CASSLDRGSGNTIYF TGTGCCAGCAGCCTGGACAGGGGTTCTGGAAACACCATATATTTT
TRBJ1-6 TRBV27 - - CASMPRDSYNSPLHF TGTGCCAGCATGCCCAGGGACTCCTATAATTCACCCCTCCACTTT
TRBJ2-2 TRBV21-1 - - CASSKERGRCPGELFF TGTGCCAGCAGCAAAGAAAGGGGGCGATGCCCCGGGGAGCTGTTTTTT
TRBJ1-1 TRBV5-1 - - CASSLRYKNTEAFF TGCGCCAGCAGCTTGCGGTACAAGAACACTGAAGCTTTCTTT
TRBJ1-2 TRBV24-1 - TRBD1 CATSPTTGHGYTF TGTGCCACCAGTCCGACGACAGGGCATGGCTACACCTTC
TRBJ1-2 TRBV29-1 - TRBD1 CSVERQGAYGYTF TGCAGCGTTGAAAGACAGGGCGCCTATGGCTACACCTTC
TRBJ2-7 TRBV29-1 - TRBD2 CSVGSAGGLSYEQYF TGCAGCGTTGGTTCGGCGGGGGGCCTCTCCTACGAGCAGTACTTC
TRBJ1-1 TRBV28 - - CASSLRGRGNTEAFF TGTGCCAGCAGTTTACGCGGCAGGGGGAACACTGAAGCTTTCTTT
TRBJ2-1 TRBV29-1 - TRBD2 CSVEGLAGESYNEQFF TGCAGCGTTGAAGGTCTAGCGGGAGAGAGCTACAATGAGCAGTTCTTC
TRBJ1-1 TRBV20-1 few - CSAKDSFMNTEAFF TGCAGTGCTAAAGACAGCTTCATGAACACTGAAGCTTTCTTT
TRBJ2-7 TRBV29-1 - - CSVVWVHSDEQYF TGCAGCGTTGTTTGGGTTCATAGTGACGAGCAGTACTTC
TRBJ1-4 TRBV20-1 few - CSASGGRLEKLFF TGCAGTGCTAGCGGAGGGCGACTCGAAAAACTGTTTTTT
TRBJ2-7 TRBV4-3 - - CASSQERGSSYEQYF TGCGCCAGCAGCCAAGAACGGGGGAGCTCCTACGAGCAGTACTTC
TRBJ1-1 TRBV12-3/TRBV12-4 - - CASSITGFIAAFF TGTGCCAGCAGTATCACAGGGTTTATCGCGGCTTTCTTT
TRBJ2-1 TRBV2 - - CASREGDAWANEQFF TGTGCCAGCAGGGAGGGGGACGCGTGGGCCAATGAGCAGTTCTTC
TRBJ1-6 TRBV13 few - CASSFRGVINSPLHF TGTGCCAGCAGTTTCCGAGGGGTAATTAATTCACCCCTCCACTTT